Listed below are T cell receptor beta chains from one sample, sequenced in a study of blood T cell repertoires in COVID-19. TCRdb keeps only in-frame clones here, not all; method: immunoSEQ multiplex PCR. The data show 110,000 to 150,000 clones, roughly 85% seen once. Material: peripheral blood. The receptors here all came from a man aged 45 to 65 with acute or convalescent COVID-19. CDR3s include the opening cysteine and the closing phenylalanine or tryptophan. A D gene is named only where the DNA matches it firmly. The size entry is marked missing in some rows and otherwise reads once, few, many or a size class.

TRBJ2-7	NA	TRBV28	NA	CASSSRVLIYEQYF	TGTGCCAGCAGTTCCAGGGTGTTGATCTACGAGCAGTACTTC
TRBJ1-2	NA	TRBV5-6	TRBD1	CASSIRSTGGAGNYGYTF	TGTGCCAGCAGCATCCGGAGTACAGGGGGCGCGGGTAACTATGGCTACACCTTC
TRBJ2-1	NA	TRBV18	NA	CASSPGHPNEFYESYNEQFF	TGTGCCAGCTCACCTGGACACCCAAACGAATTTTATGAGAGCTACAATGAGCAGTTCTTC
TRBJ1-5	NA	TRBV21-1	NA	CASSMRLGQGYFYSNQPQHF	TGTGCCAGCAGCATGCGGCTTGGACAGGGGTACTTTTATAGCAATCAGCCCCAGCATTTT
TRBJ2-1	NA	TRBV13	TRBD2	CASSSGTSANNEQFF	TGTGCCAGCAGCTCCGGGACTAGCGCGAACAATGAGCAGTTCTTC
TRBJ1-2	once	TRBV9	NA	CASSPALNSYYGYTF	TGTGCCAGCAGCCCCGCCCTGAACAGCTACTATGGCTACACCTTC
TRBJ1-3	NA	TRBV6-1	TRBD1	CASSVRQGQEGNTIYF	TGTGCCAGCAGTGTACGACAGGGCCAAGAAGGAAACACCATATATTTT
TRBJ2-3	NA	TRBV30	TRBD1	CAWTGGLTDTQYF	TGTGCCTGGACAGGGGGCCTAACAGATACGCAGTATTTT
TRBJ2-5	NA	TRBV7-7	NA	CASSEGDGQETQYF	TGTGCTAGCAGCGAGGGGGACGGGCAAGAGACCCAGTACTTC
TRBJ1-1	NA	TRBV3-1/TRBV3-2	NA	CASRLPRVYTEAFF	TGTGCCAGCAGACTACCCAGGGTGTACACTGAAGCTTTCTTT
TRBJ2-3	NA	TRBV25-1	NA	CASTPTEYTDTQYF	TGTGCCAGCACCCCGACAGAATACACAGATACGCAGTATTTT
TRBJ1-1	NA	TRBV9	TRBD1	CASSVGTGGLLNTEAFF	TGTGCCAGCAGCGTGGGGACAGGGGGCCTCTTGAACACTGAAGCTTTCTTT
TRBJ1-1	once	TRBV7-2	NA	CASSLRWAGLSTEAFF	TGTGCCAGCAGCTTAAGGTGGGCGGGGTTGAGCACTGAAGCTTTCTTT
TRBJ2-5	NA	TRBV18	TRBD1	CASSLRTGGSGETQYF	TGTGCCAGCTCACTCCGTACAGGGGGCAGTGGGGAGACCCAGTACTTC
TRBJ2-7	few	TRBV5-6	NA	CASSPIFDWSLLGEQYF	TGTGCCAGCAGCCCCATTTTTGACTGGAGCCTCTTGGGCGAGCAGTACTTC
TRBJ2-5	NA	TRBV5-1	TRBD1	CASSRTGGEEETQYF	TGCGCCAGCAGCCGGACAGGGGGGGAGGAAGAGACCCAGTACTTC
TRBJ2-7	NA	TRBV11-2	NA	CASSFSGLYEQYF	TGTGCCAGCAGCTTTTCCGGACTCTACGAGCAGTACTTC